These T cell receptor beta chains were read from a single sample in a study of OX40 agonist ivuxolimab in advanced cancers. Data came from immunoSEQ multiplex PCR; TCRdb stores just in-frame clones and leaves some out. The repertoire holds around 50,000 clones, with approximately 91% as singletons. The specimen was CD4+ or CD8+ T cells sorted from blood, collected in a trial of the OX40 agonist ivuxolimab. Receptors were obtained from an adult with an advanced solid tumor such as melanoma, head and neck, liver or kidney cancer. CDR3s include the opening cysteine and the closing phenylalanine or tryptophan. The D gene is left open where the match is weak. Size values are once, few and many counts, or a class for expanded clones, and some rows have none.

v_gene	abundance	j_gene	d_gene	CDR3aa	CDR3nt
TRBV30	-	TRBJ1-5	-	CAWSRERNQPQHF	TGTGCCTGGAGCCGAGAGAGGAATCAGCCCCAGCATTTT
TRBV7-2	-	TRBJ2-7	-	CASSSPWLLPGEQYF	TGTGCCAGCAGTTCACCTTGGCTCCTTCCGGGCGAGCAGTACTTC
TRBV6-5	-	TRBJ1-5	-	CASSYSRGAGQPQHF	TGTGCCAGCAGTTACTCCCGGGGGGCTGGTCAGCCCCAGCATTTT
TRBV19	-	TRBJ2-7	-	CASSIGRGNEQYF	TGTGCCAGTAGTATCGGCAGAGGCAACGAGCAGTACTTC
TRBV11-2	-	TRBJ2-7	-	CASSWGGTRYEQYF	TGTGCCAGCAGCTGGGGCGGGACTCGTTACGAGCAGTACTTC
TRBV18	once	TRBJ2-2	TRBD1	CASSPRTGGSRDTGELFF	TGTGCCAGCTCACCTCGGACAGGGGGCTCGAGGGACACCGGGGAGCTGTTTTTT
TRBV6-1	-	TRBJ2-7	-	CASRGSGSYEQYF	TGTGCCAGCAGAGGTAGCGGATCCTACGAGCAGTACTTC
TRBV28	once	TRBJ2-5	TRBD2	CASSHSWVSGRVEETQYF	TGTGCCAGCAGCCACTCTTGGGTTAGCGGGAGGGTCGAAGAGACCCAGTACTTC
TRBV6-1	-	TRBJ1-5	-	CATRAGYSNQPQHF	TGTGCCACCCGAGCAGGGTATAGCAATCAGCCCCAGCATTTT
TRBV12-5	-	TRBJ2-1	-	CASGLFYGTESYNEQFF	TGTGCTAGTGGTTTGTTCTATGGGACGGAGTCCTACAATGAGCAGTTCTTC
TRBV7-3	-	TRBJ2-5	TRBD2	CASSSNSGIGETQYF	TGTGCCAGCAGCAGCAATAGCGGGATTGGAGAGACCCAGTACTTC
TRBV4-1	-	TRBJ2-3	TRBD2	CASSQELAGYSDTQYF	TGCGCCAGCAGCCAAGAACTAGCGGGATATTCAGATACGCAGTATTTT
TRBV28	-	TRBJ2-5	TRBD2	CASSFFGLGYGTSGTQGEQYF	TGTGCCAGCAGTTTTTTCGGGTTGGGATACGGGACTAGCGGGACCCAGGGGGAGCAGTACTTC
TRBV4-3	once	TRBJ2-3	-	CASSRLGRSSTDTQYF	TGCGCCAGCAGCCGCCTCGGCAGATCTAGCACAGATACGCAGTATTTT
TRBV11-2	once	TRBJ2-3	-	CASSYNSGSSDTQYF	TGTGCCAGCAGCTATAACTCAGGGTCGTCAGATACGCAGTATTTT
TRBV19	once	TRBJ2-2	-	CASSLIISGELFF	TGTGCCAGTAGTCTGATTATTAGCGGGGAGCTGTTTTTT
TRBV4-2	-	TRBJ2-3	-	CASRQGDRGYDTQYF	TGTGCCAGCAGACAAGGGGATAGAGGTTACGATACGCAGTATTTT
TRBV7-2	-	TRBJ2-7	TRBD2	CASSLGSGKAYEQYF	TGTGCCAGCAGCTTAGGTAGCGGGAAGGCCTACGAGCAGTACTTC
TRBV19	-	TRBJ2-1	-	CASSIDSGVDEQFF	TGTGCCAGTAGTATAGATTCGGGGGTGGATGAGCAGTTCTTC
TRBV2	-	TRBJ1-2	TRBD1	CASSVGQGAPEGGYTF	TGTGCCAGCAGCGTGGGACAGGGGGCGCCGGAAGGAGGCTACACCTTC
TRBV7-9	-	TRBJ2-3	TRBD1	CASSLMGQSSTDTQYF	TGTGCCAGCAGCTTAATGGGACAGAGCAGCACAGATACGCAGTATTTT
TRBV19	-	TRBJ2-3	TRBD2	CASSMRLAGGSALVDTQYF	TGTGCCAGTAGTATGAGACTAGCGGGAGGTTCTGCCTTGGTGGATACGCAGTATTTT
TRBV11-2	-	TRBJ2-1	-	CASSRQRDGGFF	TGTGCCAGCAGCCGTCAAAGGGACGGGGGGTTCTTC
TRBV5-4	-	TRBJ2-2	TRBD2	CASSLLAGIRTGELFF	TGTGCCAGCAGCTTGTTAGCGGGGATTCGCACCGGGGAGCTGTTTTTT
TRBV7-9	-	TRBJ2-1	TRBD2	CASSLRREYNEQFF	TGTGCCAGCAGCTTGCGGCGGGAGTACAATGAGCAGTTCTTC
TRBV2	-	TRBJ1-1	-	CASRTSMNTEAFF	TGTGCCAGCAGGACAAGCATGAACACTGAAGCTTTCTTT
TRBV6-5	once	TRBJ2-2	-	CASSMNRVGTGELFF	TGTGCCAGCAGTATGAACAGGGTAGGGACCGGGGAGCTGTTTTTT